This T cell receptor beta chain was recovered during a study of T cells in tumors after PD-1 blockade. Study results and caveats: Some novel exhausted tumor clones appeared in pre-treatment blood, suggesting peripheral recruitment.

Assay used: immunoSEQ multiplex PCR; TCRdb lists only in-frame clones, some missing. The table shows 3,900 or so clones, with roughly four fifths occurring only once. The time point denotes: first of two pre-therapy site-matched biopsies two to three months apart. Concerning this clone itself: The antigen remains undetermined.

The clonotype was recovered from a human donor with basal cell carcinoma. This specimen consisted of tumor tissue, obtained before anti-PD-1 treatment.

The CDR3 spells CASSFEGGYGYTF. In DNA, the CDR3 is TGTGCCAGCAGTTTTGAGGGGGGCTATGGCTACACCTTC. The chain uses TRBV12-3 or TRBV12-4 and TRBJ1-2; D might be TRBD1 (6 bases). V was trimmed by 3 bases and J by 4 bases, leaving 9 bases between them. The CDR3 covers 13 residues.